These 20 T cell receptor beta chains came from one sample sequenced in a study of blood T cell repertoires in COVID-19. Sequencing was performed with immunoSEQ multiplex PCR; in TCRdb, only in-frame clones are kept and a portion is missing. The sample records some 16,000 clones, around 87% being singletons. Sample: peripheral blood. These receptors were taken from a human donor in a cohort sampled during active COVID-19.

The rearrangement links TRBV5-4 to TRBJ2-4; maybe TRBD1 (5 bases). The germline V and J ends were trimmed by 0 bases and 8 bases, with 12 bases remaining between them. CDR1 is SGHNT, CDR2 YYREEE, per germline (reference sequence). This CDR3 region has 14 residues. CDR3 amino acids: CASSLDQGNDIQYF. CDR3 DNA: TGTGCCAGCAGCTTGGATCAGGGTAATGACATTCAGTACTTC.

The V call is TRBV19, the J call TRBJ1-2, with TRBD1 matching 10 bases. After removal of 6 bases from V and 6 bases from J, the junction contained 16 bases not matched to a gene. This CDR3 spans 17 amino acids. Germline lookup yields CDR1 LNHDA and CDR2 SQIVND (reference sequence). This CDR3 reads CASRFLGTGADHHGYTF. The CDR3 DNA sequence: TGTGCCAGTAGGTTCCTCGGGACAGGGGCCGACCATCATGGCTACACCTTC.

As DNA, the CDR3 is TGCGCCAGCAGCTTTATAGCGGGGGGGCGTAAAAACATTCAGTACTTC. Translating it yields CASSFIAGGRKNIQYF. V and J are TRBV5-1 and TRBJ2-4; 11 bases are shared with TRBD2. In germline, CDR1 is SGHRS, CDR2 YFSETQ. The CDR3 length is 16 residues. V shed 2 bases, J shed 4 bases, and the junction held 5 bases outside the gene matches.

In its sample, this clone was seen a few times. This chain connects TRBV6-2 or TRBV6-3 to TRBJ2-1; D call uncertain. CDR3 length equals 17 residues. Germline-derived CDR1 and CDR2 are MNHEY and SVGEGT. Trimming cost V 5 bases and J 0 bases, with 17 bases left between them. The chain's CDR3 is CASSPEVSLSSYNEQFF. The DNA of the CDR3 is TGTGCCAGCAGTCCCGAGGTATCTTTGAGCTCCTACAATGAGCAGTTCTTC.

V usage is TRBV6-1 and J usage is TRBJ2-5; a possible D gene is TRBD2 (6 bases). Germline values: CDR1 MNHNS, CDR2 SASEGT. The CDR3 is 15 residues long. Trimming cost V 2 bases and J 4 bases, with 14 bases left between them. Here the CDR3 DNA reads TGTGCCAGCAGTGAATGGGCGGGGCAGGGAGAGACCCAGTACTTC. Amino acid sequence: CASSEWAGQGETQYF.

The gene calls are TRBV5-1 and TRBJ2-5; 9 positions agree with TRBD1. Germline-derived CDR1 and CDR2 are SGHRS and YFSETQ. The CDR3 sequence is 16 residues long. V lost 4 bases to trimming and J lost 3 bases; unmatched junction nucleotides: 10. The DNA for the CDR3 is TGCGCCAGCAGCCTTCTAGGGACAGGGCTTAAAGAGACCCAGTACTTC. It encodes CASSLLGTGLKETQYF.

CDR3 sequence reads: CASSLRTGFSYEQYF. CDR3 in DNA: TGTGCCAGCAGTTTAAGGACAGGATTCTCCTACGAGCAGTACTTC. The V call is TRBV27, the J call TRBJ2-7, with TRBD1 matching over 7 bases. The germline gives CDR1 MNHEY, CDR2 SMNVEV (reference sequence). The length of the CDR3 is 15 residues. V shed 2 bases and J 0 bases; nucleotides not matched to a gene: 4.

V gene TRBV18 combines with J gene TRBJ1-1; D not certain. V lost 3 bases and J lost 1, with 9 bases in between. CDR1 is KGHSH, CDR2 LQKENI, per germline. CDR3 length: 14 amino acids. CDR3 sequence reads: CASSPVQRNTEAFF. The CDR3, as DNA: TGTGCCAGCTCACCTGTCCAGCGGAACACTGAAGCTTTCTTT.

V usage is TRBV3-1 (or the pseudogene TRBV3-2) and J usage is TRBJ2-2, with TRBD1 identical over 7 bases. This CDR3 contains 16 residues. V shed 3 bases and J 3 bases; nucleotides not matched to a gene: 7. Germline CDR1 and CDR2: LGHDT and YNNKEL (reference sequence). CDR3 region: CASSHRLTGYTGELFF. CDR3 nucleotide sequence: TGTGCCAGCAGCCATCGCTTGACAGGGTACACCGGGGAGCTGTTTTTT.

This chain uses TRBV28 with TRBJ2-7; 10 nucleotides align to TRBD1. J was trimmed by 6 bases and V by 2 bases; bases with no gene match: 13. Germline CDR1 is MDHEN and CDR2 is SYDVKM. This CDR3 is built from 17 residues. DNA for the CDR3: TGTGCCAGCAGTTTAGTCCCGGGACAGGGGAATCCCCTCGAGCAGTACTTC. Translation gives CASSLVPGQGNPLEQYF.

This clone showed up just a few times. The gene calls are TRBV7-2 and TRBJ1-1; D gene uncertain. Germline V lookup: CDR1 SGHTA, CDR2 FQGNSA. This CDR3 region has 13 residues. Trimming took 6 bases from V and 0 from J, leaving 8 bases between them. The CDR3 loop reads CASRGSMNTEAFF. The CDR3 nucleotides read TGTGCCAGCAGAGGGAGTATGAACACTGAAGCTTTCTTT.

The rearrangement uses TRBV18 and TRBJ2-1; D possibly corresponds to TRBD2 (6 bases). The ends were cut back, 1 base at V and 4 bases at J, with 11 bases in the middle. CDR3 length equals 15 residues. The germline V gene encodes CDR1 KGHSH and CDR2 LQKENI. Here the CDR3 reads CASSPRGTGYNEQFF. For the CDR3, the DNA is TGTGCCAGCTCACCACGCGGGACTGGTTACAATGAGCAGTTCTTC.

The chain recombines TRBV27 with TRBJ1-2; 9 bases are shared with TRBD1. Trimming at V came to 0 bases and at J to 10 bases, leaving 3 bases not matched to a gene. This CDR3 is 13 amino acids long. Germline V gene data show CDR1 as MNHEY and CDR2 as SMNVEV (reference sequence). The DNA for the CDR3 is TGTGCCAGCAGTTTATCCGGGACAGGGATCTACACCTTC. It translates to CASSLSGTGIYTF.

The rearrangement joins TRBV6-6 to TRBJ2-6; no clear D gene. This CDR3 has 14 amino acids. Germline V lookup: CDR1 MNHNY, CDR2 SVGAGI (reference sequence). V shed 6 bases and J shed 1 base, with 7 bases lying between them. Here the CDR3 reads CASSIRSGANVLTF. CDR3 DNA: TGTGCCAGCAGCATTAGATCTGGGGCCAACGTCCTGACTTTC.

This sequence joins TRBV7-8 and TRBJ2-1, with 9 bases identical to TRBD2. The J segment lost 4 bases and the V segment lost 5 bases, leaving 12 bases of the junction unmatched. The V gene's germline CDR1 is SGHVS and CDR2 FQNEAQ. This CDR3 comprises 17 residues. The CDR3 loop reads CASSHILYSGGYNEQFF. CDR3 sequence (DNA): TGTGCCAGCAGCCACATCCTCTATAGCGGGGGTTACAATGAGCAGTTCTTC.

The chain recombines TRBV6-6 with TRBJ2-7; tentatively, D is TRBD1 (6 bases). V lost 6 bases and J lost 2, with 14 bases in between. The CDR3 is 14 amino acids. The germline gives CDR1 MNHNY, CDR2 SVGAGI (reference sequence). As DNA, the CDR3 is TGTGCCAGCAGCCCTACTGGGGGCCCCTACGAGCAGTACTTC. Encoded protein: CASSPTGGPYEQYF.

This clone was detected only once. The chain links TRBV11-2 to TRBJ1-1, with D unclear. The CDR3 contains 14 residues. V was cut by 1 base and J by 1 base, with 7 bases left in between. From germline, CDR1 is SGHAT and CDR2 FQNNGV. CDR3 protein: CASSLGSGNTEAFF. The CDR3 region has the DNA TGTGCCAGCAGCTTAGGCTCGGGGAACACTGAAGCTTTCTTT.

The rearrangement links TRBV14 to TRBJ2-5, with D tentatively TRBD2 (5 bases). This CDR3 is 17 amino acids long. Per germline, CDR1 SGHDN and CDR2 FVKESK. V was cut by 4 bases and J by 7 bases, with 25 bases left in between. The CDR3: CASSPTEMIRGVRTQYF. CDR3 nucleotide sequence: TGTGCCAGCAGCCCTACTGAGATGATCCGGGGTGTGAGGACCCAGTACTTC.

The V gene is TRBV7-2, the J gene TRBJ2-3; D call uncertain. The CDR3 extends over 13 amino acids. Germline V gene lookup returns CDR1 SGHTA and CDR2 FQGNSA. Trimming left V 1 base short and J 4 bases short, with 6 bases between. The CDR3 sequence: CASSLDSSDTQYF. In DNA, the CDR3 is TGTGCCAGCAGCTTAGACAGCTCAGATACGCAGTATTTT.

The chain joins TRBV4-3 to TRBJ2-1; 9 bases match TRBD2. Trimming took 3 bases from V and 0 from J; bases not matched to a gene: 6. The CDR3 runs to 17 residues. Germline loops: CDR1 LGHNA, CDR2 YSLEER. CDR3 DNA: TGCGCCAGCAGCCAGCAAGCGGGGGGTTTCTCCTACAATGAGCAGTTCTTC. Protein sequence: CASSQQAGGFSYNEQFF.